The next 15 T cell receptor beta chains were all read from a single sample in a study of blood T cells in healthy people across ages. Primers used in a second PCR of roughly 7 to 12 cycles were a sample-barcoded 5' primer and a J-beta primer mix. TCRdb re-called the 5' RACE reads through MiXCR, storing one row per CDR3 protein. The table has around 990,000 distinct CDR3 sequences, approximately 25% seen once. These data were likewise used in another study, on T cells of mothers and their children.

Sequencing input: blood. All receptors derive from a girl aged 2 to 10 in good health.

The J gene is TRBJ2-1, the V gene TRBV6-6, with D possibly matching TRBD1 (6 bases). Germline values: CDR1 MNHNY, CDR2 SVGAGI (reference sequence). The CDR3 runs 15 residues. V was cut by 2 bases and J by 4 bases, with 12 bases left in between. The CDR3 coding sequence is TGTGCCAGCAGTTACGTACAGGGTCGGTACAATGAGCAGTTCTTC. This encodes CASSYVQGRYNEQFF.

This chain joins TRBV9 and TRBJ1-2; D ambiguous. This CDR3 region has 16 residues. Per the germline V gene, CDR1 is SGDLS and CDR2 is YYNGEE. The V and J ends lost 0 bases and 5 bases respectively, with 17 bases between them. This CDR3 reads CASSVAGRFGFYGYTF. For the CDR3, the DNA is TGTGCCAGCAGCGTAGCCGGCAGATTCGGGTTTTATGGCTACACCTTC.

This rearrangement joins TRBV5-6 to TRBJ2-5, with unresolved D. The ends were cut back, 0 bases at V and 5 bases at J, with 14 bases in the middle. The CDR3 contains 15 residues. Germline CDR1 and CDR2: SGHDT and YYEEEE. The CDR3 sequence is CASSLASDDFETQYF. The CDR3 DNA reads TGTGCCAGCAGCTTGGCCTCAGACGATTTTGAGACCCAGTACTTC. Full variable domain (outside the CDR3, taken from reference TRBV5-6 and TRBJ2-5): DAGVTQSPTHLIKTRGQQVTLRCSPKSGHDTVSWYQQALGQGPQFIFQYYEEEERQRGNFPDRFSGHQFPNYSSELNVNALLLGDSALYLCASSLASDDFETQYFGPGTRLLVL.

The V gene is TRBV7-2, the J gene TRBJ2-2; D is unresolved. The CDR3 totals 15 residues. Germline V gene data show CDR1 as SGHTA and CDR2 as FQGNSA. V lost 3 bases and J 6 bases, leaving 14 bases between the germline ends. The CDR3 coding sequence is TGTGCCAGCAGCTTGGGATTACAGTTTCCCGGGGAGCTGTTTTTT. Its translation: CASSLGLQFPGELFF.

This clonotype was recorded a few times. At one end the junction does not follow the germline gene, possibly because of a read error. The gene calls are TRBV7-9 and TRBJ2-1; D is uncertain. Germline-derived CDR1 and CDR2 are SEHNR and FQNEAQ (reference sequence). This CDR3 region has 12 residues. The CDR3 DNA follows: TGTGCCAGCAGTTTAGGCCCGGATGAGCAGTTCTTC. Its protein product is CASSLGPDEQFF.

This clonotype was seen a few times. The chain uses TRBV5-1 and TRBJ2-1, with a tentative D call TRBD2 (6 bases). V lost 0 bases and J 2 bases, leaving 12 bases between the germline ends. The CDR3 runs 16 residues. Germline V gives CDR1 SGHRS, CDR2 YFSETQ. In DNA, the CDR3 is TGCGCCAGCAGCTTGGCCCTACGGGGGACCTACAATGAGCAGTTCTTC. Translated, it gives CASSLALRGTYNEQFF.

This clonotype was counted many times. The junction differs from germline at one of its ends, possibly a read error. The V and J genes are TRBV15 and TRBJ2-2; TRBD1 agrees at 8 bases. There are 16 residues in the CDR3. Germline loops: CDR1 LNHNV, CDR2 YYDKDF (reference sequence). The CDR3 DNA reads TGTGCCACCAGCAGAGGCCTGGACAGGGACACCGGGGAGCTATTTTTT. This codes for CATSRGLDRDTGELFF. The whole variable domain, filled in from reference TRBV15 and TRBJ2-2, reads DAMVIQNPRYQVTQFGKPVTLSCSQTLNHNVMYWYQQKSSQAPKLLFHYYDKDFNNEADTPDNFQSRRPNTSFCFLDIRSPGLGDTAMYLCATSRGLDRDTGELFFGEGSRLTVL.

This clonotype turned up a few times. The rearrangement uses TRBV28 and TRBJ1-6; D gene unclear. The CDR3 has 13 residues. CDR1 is MDHEN, CDR2 SYDVKM, per germline. Between the trimmed V and J ends, which lost 6 bases and 8 bases, there was a span of 11 bases. CDR3 bases: TGTGCCAGCAGGCGGAATCGGGATTCACCCCTCCACTTT. This codes for CASRRNRDSPLHF. The full variable domain, rest sourced from reference TRBV28 and TRBJ1-6, is DVKVTQSSRYLVKRTGEKVFLECVQDMDHENMFWYRQDPGLGLRLIYFSYDVKMKEKGDIPEGYSVSREKKERFSLILESASTNQTSMYLCASRRNRDSPLHFGNGTRLTVT.

This chain links TRBV2 with TRBJ2-7; 7 bases align to TRBD2. TRBJ2-1 explains the end of the DNA better; the J call may be wrong. This CDR3 has 13 amino acids. Germline V lookup: CDR1 SNHLY, CDR2 FYNNEI. The CDR3: CASSPGSGVEQFF. CDR3 nucleotides: TGTGCCAGCAGTCCCGGGAGCGGGGTAGAGCAGTTCTTC.

There are a few counts of this clonotype. V is TRBV12-3 or TRBV12-4 and J is TRBJ2-1, with a possible D match to TRBD2 (5 bases). The ends were cut back, 3 bases at V and 6 bases at J, with 9 bases in the middle. This CDR3 spans 13 amino acids. The CDR3 region has the DNA TGTGCCAGCAGTTTCAATCTAGCCAATGAGCAGTTCTTC. Its protein product is CASSFNLANEQFF.

The rearrangement uses TRBV29-1 and TRBJ2-5; D remains ambiguous. Germline V lookup: CDR1 SQVTM, CDR2 ANQGSEA. The CDR3 sequence is 12 residues long. The ends were cut back, 4 bases at V and 3 bases at J, with 9 bases in the middle. The CDR3 spells CSVVRLEETQYF. CDR3 nucleotides: TGCAGCGTTGTAAGGCTAGAAGAGACCCAGTACTTC.

This chain links TRBV11-3 with TRBJ2-5; 12 bases match TRBD2. Germline CDR1 and CDR2: SGHNT and YENEEA. The CDR3 consists of 14 residues. Germline trimming cut 7 bases from V and 7 bases from J; bases unmatched to any gene: 7. The CDR3 DNA sequence: TGTGCCAGCACGCCGACTAGCGGGGGCTGGACCCAGTACTTC. Translation: CASTPTSGGWTQYF.

The chain uses TRBV29-1 and TRBJ1-2, with a weak D call TRBD1 (5 bases). V was cut by 6 bases and J by 8 bases, with 16 bases left in between. The length of the CDR3 is 12 residues. Germline lookup yields CDR1 SQVTM and CDR2 ANQGSEA. CDR3 nucleotides: TGCAGCGTACCCGACAGAAGGGGAGGCTACACCTTC. Residues: CSVPDRRGGYTF.

This clonotype was counted a few times. The chain joins TRBV5-1 to TRBJ1-2, with 7 bases matching TRBD1. The germline gives CDR1 SGHRS, CDR2 YFSETQ. The J segment lost 2 bases and the V segment lost 4 bases, leaving 8 bases of the junction unmatched. The CDR3 loop spans 15 amino acids. The DNA for the CDR3 is TGCGCCAGCAGCAAGGAACGGACAGGCAACTATGGCTACACCTTC. Protein: CASSKERTGNYGYTF.

There are many counts of this clonotype. The genes are TRBV6-5 and TRBJ2-3; D is ambiguous. CDR1 is MNHEY and CDR2 is SVGAGI in the germline V gene. The CDR3 is made up of 16 amino acids. V was cut by 6 bases and J by 0 bases, with 16 bases left in between. The CDR3 DNA is TGTGCCAGCAGCTCAATCATAGGGCTTAGCACAGATACGCAGTATTTT. Protein product: CASSSIIGLSTDTQYF.